The 19 T cell receptor beta chains given below trace back to one sample, sequenced in a study of identifying expanded T cells in peripheral blood. Assay: immunoSEQ multiplex PCR; the TCRdb copy retains only in-frame clones and omits some. Seen here are over 90,000 clones, 88% observed once, and the top ten hold 14%. Sequenced material: blood. The receptors originated from a person aged 18 to 70 in good health.

The J gene is TRBJ1-1, the V gene TRBV5-6; D is unclear. V was clipped by 4 bases and J by 2 bases, with 15 bases between them. Germline V CDR1 and CDR2: SGHDT, YYEEEE. This CDR3 is 15 amino acids long. The CDR3 is CASSHYRTANTEAFF. CDR3 DNA: TGTGCCAGCAGCCACTATCGCACAGCCAACACTGAAGCTTTCTTT.

The rearrangement links TRBV19 to TRBJ2-7; TRBD2 matches at 7 bases. The CDR3 has 15 residues. Germline V gives CDR1 LNHDA, CDR2 SQIVND (reference sequence). Unmatched junction bases numbered 8, after V lost 5 bases and J lost 1 base. CDR3: CASSFGLGRSYEQYF. DNA of the CDR3: TGTGCCAGTAGTTTCGGGCTCGGGAGGTCCTACGAGCAGTACTTC.

The chain is built from TRBV4-1 and TRBJ1-2; 8 nucleotides line up with TRBD1. The germline gives CDR1 MGHRA, CDR2 YSYEKL. This CDR3 region has 14 residues. V shed 4 bases and J 4 bases; nucleotides not matched to a gene: 5. Here the CDR3 reads CASSRTGTSYGYTF. For the CDR3, the DNA is TGCGCCAGCAGCCGGACAGGGACCTCCTATGGCTACACCTTC.

The chain links TRBV7-9 to TRBJ2-5; TRBD1 agrees at 8 bases. This CDR3 is 16 amino acids long. Germline trimming cut 1 base from V and 4 bases from J; bases unmatched to any gene: 8. In germline, CDR1 is SEHNR, CDR2 FQNEAQ (reference sequence). In nucleotides, the CDR3 is TGTGCCAGCAGCTTAGGTGGACAGGGTCGGATAGAGACCCAGTACTTC. Protein product: CASSLGGQGRIETQYF.

V usage is TRBV6-4 and J usage is TRBJ2-3; no firm D call. V dropped 8 bases and J dropped 4 bases, with 19 bases sitting between them. The germline gives CDR1 MRHNA, CDR2 SNTAGT. The CDR3 runs to 15 residues. CDR3 protein: CASRYGRIGADTQYF. The CDR3 DNA sequence: TGTGCCAGCCGCTACGGCCGAATCGGCGCAGATACGCAGTATTTT.

The V gene is TRBV7-8, the J gene TRBJ2-3; possibly TRBD1 for D (5 bases). Germline CDR1 reads SGHVS; CDR2 reads FQNEAQ. Trimming pared 1 base from V and 4 bases from J, leaving 6 bases between. This CDR3 comprises 13 residues. CDR3 protein: CASSLGTPDTQYF. DNA of the CDR3: TGTGCCAGCAGCTTAGGGACACCAGATACGCAGTATTTT.

This rearrangement joins TRBV6-5 to TRBJ1-1; 7 nucleotides line up with TRBD1. Germline loops: CDR1 MNHEY, CDR2 SVGAGI. V shed 5 bases and J 1 base; nucleotides not matched to a gene: 7. The CDR3 has 15 residues. CDR3 in amino acids: CASSGGTAGNTEAFF. CDR3 coding DNA: TGTGCCAGCAGTGGAGGGACAGCAGGGAACACTGAAGCTTTCTTT.

The CDR3 protein is CASSSEIQRTQYF. The CDR3 DNA reads as TGCGCCAGCAGCTCCGAGATTCAAAGGACGCAGTATTTT. The rearrangement joins TRBV5-1 to TRBJ2-3; D uncertain. The CDR3 totals 13 residues. Between the trimmed V and J ends, which lost 3 bases and 9 bases, there was a span of 14 bases. The germline V gene encodes CDR1 SGHRS and CDR2 YFSETQ.

V usage is TRBV6-5 and J usage is TRBJ2-5; unclear D gene. The CDR3 has 11 amino acids. V shed 0 bases and J shed 13 bases, with 9 bases lying between them. In germline, CDR1 is MNHEY, CDR2 SVGAGI. The CDR3 reads CASSYSLEAYF. CDR3 DNA sequence: TGTGCCAGCAGTTACTCGTTAGAAGCGTACTTC.

The chain is built from TRBV6-6 and TRBJ1-1; 9 bases are shared with TRBD1. Germline V gene data show CDR1 as MNHNY and CDR2 as SVGAGI (reference sequence). The CDR3 is 15 residues long. J gave up 0 bases and V 2 bases, and 1 base lay outside the gene matches. The CDR3 is CASSYGTGLNTEAFF. As DNA, the CDR3 is TGTGCCAGCAGTTACGGGACAGGGTTGAACACTGAAGCTTTCTTT.

The chain couples TRBV18 to TRBJ1-5; D ambiguous. This CDR3 contains 13 residues. The germline V and J ends were trimmed by 3 bases and 4 bases, with 7 bases remaining between them. CDR1 is KGHSH and CDR2 is LQKENI in the germline V gene. In nucleotides, the CDR3 is TGTGCCAGCTCACCCCTCGAAAATCAGCCCCAGCATTTT. Translating gives CASSPLENQPQHF.

The chain links TRBV4-1 to TRBJ2-7; 11 positions agree with TRBD2. The CDR3 has 17 residues. Trimming removed 1 base from V and 3 bases from J; junction bases left unmatched: 8. Per germline, CDR1 MGHRA and CDR2 YSYEKL. CDR3 sequence reads: CASSQGDSGRVYYEQYF. In nucleotides, the CDR3 is TGCGCCAGCAGCCAAGGGGATAGCGGGAGGGTCTACTACGAGCAGTACTTC.

The V and J genes are TRBV13 and TRBJ1-2, with 7 positions matching TRBD1. This CDR3 has 13 amino acids. The V gene's germline CDR1 is PRHDT and CDR2 FYEKMQ (reference sequence). V shed 0 bases and J 7 bases; nucleotides not matched to a gene: 2. CDR3 coding DNA: TGTGCCAGCAGCTTAGGTTCAGGGGGTGGCTACACCTTC. Translation gives CASSLGSGGGYTF.

The V gene is TRBV14, the J gene TRBJ2-2; 8 bases map to TRBD2. This CDR3 spans 15 amino acids. The germline CDR1 and CDR2 sequences are SGHDN and FVKESK. Unmatched junction bases numbered 3, after V lost 2 bases and J lost 4 bases. CDR3 DNA sequence: TGTGCCAGCAGCCAACTAGCGGGCCTCACCGGGGAGCTGTTTTTT. Translated: CASSQLAGLTGELFF.

The chain recombines TRBV29-1 with TRBJ1-4; TRBD1 might be the D (5 bases). Germline loops: CDR1 SQVTM, CDR2 ANQGSEA. This CDR3 is 14 amino acids long. Trimming took off 3 bases at V and 8 bases at J, with 16 bases between the two ends. CDR3 coding DNA: TGCAGCGTTGATGAGGGGTCAAAAAAGGAAAAACTGTTTTTT. Residues: CSVDEGSKKEKLFF.

A single count supports this clone. The V gene is TRBV5-4, the J gene TRBJ1-4, with 7 bases lining up with TRBD1. J was trimmed by 5 bases and V by 3 bases; bases with no gene match: 10. Per germline, CDR1 SGHNT and CDR2 YYREEE (reference sequence). The CDR3 contains 16 residues. CDR3 sequence (DNA): TGTGCCAGCAGCTCCTTTCGACAGGGAGGCAATGAAAAACTGTTTTTT. Its protein product is CASSSFRQGGNEKLFF.

V is TRBV12-5 and J is TRBJ2-3, with a possible D match to TRBD2 (6 bases). The CDR3 has 12 residues. Germline CDR1 and CDR2: LGHNT and FRNRAP. V was shortened by 3 bases and J by 5 bases, with 6 bases between the two germline ends. In DNA form, the CDR3 reads TGTGCTAGTGGTTTCGGGGGAGATACGCAGTATTTT. The encoded protein is CASGFGGDTQYF.

CDR3 DNA: TGTGCCAGCAGCTTATTTTCCGGCAACCGAGAGACCCAGTACTTC. Its protein product is CASSLFSGNRETQYF. The genes are TRBV5-6 and TRBJ2-5; D ambiguous. CDR1 and CDR2 (germline): SGHDT, YYEEEE. The length of the CDR3 is 15 residues. V lost 2 bases to trimming and J lost 4 bases, with 15 bases between them.

This chain's CDR3 is CASSREHRGGTHEQYF. The CDR3 coding sequence is TGTGCCAGTAGCCGCGAACATCGGGGGGGAACCCACGAGCAGTACTTC. J is TRBJ2-7 and V is TRBV19; 8 nucleotides align to TRBD2. V gave up 6 bases and J gave up 5 bases; unmatched junction bases: 15. Germline V gene data show CDR1 as LNHDA and CDR2 as SQIVND (reference sequence). CDR3 length: 16 residues.